Sequencing of this T cell receptor (beta chain) was carried out in a study of cytomegalovirus exposure and HLA in healthy donors. Regarding the study as a whole: Sequencing artifact likely explains a cluster of highly shared sequence variants. Presence/absence results assume similar sequencing depth per donor, which may not hold.

Amplification used 60 Vbeta primers and 13 Jbeta primers. Assay used: immunoSEQ multiplex PCR; TCRdb lists only in-frame clones, some missing. The data hold about 82,000 clones, with around 80% observed a single time. This clone was counted only a few times. What it binds is unknown. Other DNA variants within this sample encode the same CDR3. V was cut by 0 bases and J by 0 bases, with 6 bases left in between. This CDR3 contains 14 residues. The germline CDR1 and CDR2 sequences are SGHDT and YYEEEE. This receptor was taken from a human donor in good health. This sequence joins TRBV5-6 and TRBJ1-1, with D uncertain. Specimen: PBMCs. The CDR3 is CASSLVRMNTEAFF. The CDR3 DNA sequence: TGTGCCAGCAGCTTGGTCAGGATGAACACTGAAGCTTTCTTT.